This section outlines one T cell receptor beta chain sequence together with its context. The data were obtained in a study of cytomegalovirus exposure and HLA in healthy donors. CDR1 and CDR2 from the germline V gene are SGHDT and YYEEEE. This CDR3 is built from 14 residues. Trimming stripped 3 bases from V and 3 bases from J, with 11 bases between. Libraries were prepared by immunoSEQ multiplex PCR; TCRdb keeps only in-frame clonotypes and omits some of them. The sample contains about 260,000 clones, about 92% of which appear only once. Sequencing was performed on PBMCs. The clonotype originates from a woman in her 30s in good health and CMV-seronegative. The chain is built from TRBV5-6 and TRBJ2-3; D might be TRBD1 or TRBD2, each matching 6 bases. The CDR3 DNA follows: TGTGCCAGCAGCTGGACTACAGGGACAGATACGCAGTATTTT. Translating it yields CASSWTTGTDTQYF. The full variable domain, with the rest looked up from reference TRBV5-6 and TRBJ2-3, is DAGVTQSPTHLIKTRGQQVTLRCSPKSGHDTVSWYQQALGQGPQFIFQYYEEEERQRGNFPDRFSGHQFPNYSSELNVNALLLGDSALYLCASSWTTGTDTQYFGPGTRLTVL.